This paragraph covers one TCR beta chain sequence. Its cognate antigen has yet to be identified. Base qualities were left out, and no much larger clone turns up one base away. Donors were under 40 systemically healthy Caucasian individuals from Russia aged 6 to 90 years. About 9.6 milliliters of peripheral blood were collected from each donor into EDTA-treated Vacutainer tubes. Ficoll-Paque density-gradient centrifugation was used to isolate PBMCs, with at least 7 million per sample. Trizol reagent was used to extract total RNA from the PBMCs, yielding at least 5 micrograms per sample. The percentages of naive CD45RAhigh/CD27high T cells were determined by flow cytometry on a PBMC aliquot from every donor. These data originate in a study of blood T cells in healthy people across ages (dated by TCRdb to between 2014 and 2016). For context, the study as a whole: In model experiments, template switching captured roughly one uniquely barcoded TCR beta cDNA molecule for every two T cells. To track age-related changes in TCR beta repertoire diversity, the study relied on deep sequencing normalized with unique cDNA molecular identifiers. Donors were grouped into four age groups: young (average 16 years), middle-aged (roughly 38), aged (62) and long-lived (about 82). To avoid experimental bias, donors of different ages were distributed randomly across sequencing lanes. Two additional independent replicas of 1 million unique cDNA reads from the same blood draw were analyzed for two donors (one aged 18 to 30 and one aged 80 or older). Broad study findings and their caveats: A strong correlation was found between observed TCR beta diversity and the percentage of naive T cells measured by flow cytometry. As age increased, observed TCR beta diversity per million T cells dropped in a roughly linear way, and a significant reduction was already evident by age 40. Because profiling used bulk unsorted PBMCs, naive and antigen-experienced compartments could not be compared conclusively. Estimates of total diversity from one million sequenced T cells were regarded as lower bounds and underestimates. Compared with the aged group, more naive CD4+ T cells, fewer expanded clones and increased TCR diversity were shown by the long-lived group, suggesting age selection. Because the CMV infection status of the donors was unknown, age-related changes in expanded clonotypes may potentially have been confounded.

At the junction V is shortened by 6 bases and J by 3 bases; bases outside the gene matches: 10. Per the germline V gene, MNHEY is the CDR1 and SVGEGT is the CDR2. The CDR3 goes from the cysteine to the phenylalanine over 15 residues. Kept here is only the CDR3 DNA, which spans 45 bases and is read in frame from base 1. The library came from 5' RACE. The run used an Illumina HiSeq 2500. A second PCR of about 6 to 11 cycles was performed with a sample-barcoded 5' primer and a J-beta primer mix. A template-switch 5' adaptor carrying 12 random nucleotides introduced a unique molecular identifier onto each TCR beta cDNA molecule. At least 3 million CDR3-containing paired-end reads were obtained from each sample. The Mint cDNA synthesis kit, primed by a TRBC-specific oligonucleotide, was used to synthesize first-strand cDNA from all RNA. All cDNA was treated with uracil-DNA glycosylase and then went through a first 18-cycle PCR with the universal primers M1SS and BC2_uni_R. Under the source paper's analysis protocol: Normalization of each sample was performed by random selection of 1 million high-quality reads, each carrying a distinct molecular identifier. Instead of being binned into consensus sequences, reads with shared molecular identifiers were discarded. MiTCR, set to a Q25 quality threshold and the strictest error-elimination algorithm, was used for CDR3 identification, clonotype clustering and error correction. Lower-bound total TCR beta diversity was estimated with a nonparametric unseen species model using Euler transformation. The public sequencing data were trimmed at Q25 with fastp and processed into clonotypes with MiXCR by TCRdb, which kept only in-frame beta chains. A single entry per CDR3 protein holds the most common genes and DNA from its merged rows. TCRdb's processing, not the study's, gives the V and J calls here. This sample gives 950,000 to 1,200,000 distinct CDR3 sequences in total; roughly two fifths of them show up just once. The ten largest clones represent 13% of the sample.

The chain employs TRBV6-2 or TRBV6-3 and TRBJ1-2; 7 of the junction bases match TRBD1. Sequences were obtained from blood. This TCR came from a man aged 18 to 29 in good health. The CDR3 loop reads CASRKQGRADYGYTF. At the DNA level, the sequence is TGTGCCAGCAGAAAACAGGGGCGCGCAGACTATGGCTACACCTTC.